These 11 T cell receptor beta chains were sequenced from one sample in a study of identical twins (dated by TCRdb to 2016 to 2018). Libraries were prepared through 5' RACE. Sequencer: Illumina HiSeq 2000. TCRdb reran the public reads through fastp at Q25 and MiXCR, keeping productive beta chains. Identical CDR3 protein sequences are pooled into one entry, listed with their most common genes and DNA. This sample gives roughly 720,000 distinct CDR3 sequences in total; roughly 18% of them show up just once. The ten top clones hold over 10% of the sample. The same sample was also studied in work on T cells expressing NK-cell markers.

Sequences were obtained from PBMCs. The receptors were sampled from a woman in her late teens or twenties in good health.

This clonotype was detected a few times. V gene TRBV7-2 combines with J gene TRBJ2-7; D is uncertain. The CDR3 sequence is 16 residues long. The V end was cut by 3 bases, the J end by 4 bases, with 19 bases between. Germline assignment: CDR1 SGHTA and CDR2 FQGNSA. The CDR3 DNA reads TGTGCCAGCAGCTTGCTCCCGGCGCGGTCCGGATACGAGCAGTACTTC. Its protein product is CASSLLPARSGYEQYF.

This clonotype came up a few times. The J gene is TRBJ1-1, the V gene TRBV20-1; D is unclear. This CDR3 has 11 residues. The germline CDR1 and CDR2 sequences are DFQATT and SNEGSKA (reference sequence). Here the CDR3 reads CRSSDATEAFF. The CDR3 DNA reads as TGCAGGAGCTCGGACGCCACTGAAGCTTTCTTT.

The CDR3 DNA follows: TGTGCCAGCTCACCATCTGCGGGGGGCGCGGGCGAGCAGTACTTC. Encoded protein: CASSPSAGGAGEQYF. The chain employs TRBV18 and TRBJ2-7; 8 positions match TRBD2. J gave up 6 bases and V 2 bases, and 9 bases lay outside the gene matches. Germline V gene data show CDR1 as KGHSH and CDR2 as LQKENI. The CDR3 extends over 15 amino acids.

This rearrangement joins TRBV12-3 or TRBV12-4 to TRBJ2-7; maybe TRBD2 (6 bases). V was shortened by 5 bases and J by 2 bases, with 16 bases between the two germline ends. CDR3 length equals 15 residues. The CDR3 region is CASSEAGTFPYEQYF. CDR3 DNA: TGTGCCAGCAGTGAGGCCGGGACTTTTCCCTACGAGCAGTACTTC.

The chain is built from TRBV20-1 and TRBJ2-4; TRBD1 matches 7 bases. Germline-derived CDR1 and CDR2 are DFQATT and SNEGSKA (reference sequence). J lost 5 bases, V lost 0 bases, and 4 bases had no gene match. The CDR3 has 14 amino acids. CDR3: CSARDGTAQNIQYF. CDR3 in DNA: TGCAGTGCTAGAGACGGGACAGCACAAAACATTCAGTACTTC.

This clonotype has just a few counts. The J gene is TRBJ2-1, the V gene TRBV6-1; D not resolved. Germline values: CDR1 MNHNS, CDR2 SASEGT. Between the trimmed V and J ends, which lost 11 bases and 2 bases, there was a span of 13 bases. This CDR3 comprises 13 residues. This CDR3 reads CAARQTTYNEQFF. The CDR3 nucleotides are TGTGCCGCCCGTCAGACGACCTACAATGAGCAGTTCTTC.

This clonotype was detected ten times or more. The chain has TRBV20-1 and TRBJ1-1; no firm D call. CDR3 size: 13 residues. V was cut by 8 bases and J by 4 bases, with 17 bases left in between. Germline V gene sequence: CDR1 DFQATT, CDR2 SNEGSKA (reference sequence). The CDR3 loop is CSFRSQSVTEAFF. CDR3 in DNA: TGCAGTTTTAGAAGTCAGTCAGTCACTGAAGCTTTCTTT.

The rearrangement links TRBV6-1 to TRBJ1-3; perhaps TRBD1 as D (5 bases). The length of the CDR3 is 15 residues. Trimming left V 5 bases short and J 4 bases short, with 15 bases between. CDR1 and CDR2 (germline): MNHNS, SASEGT. The chain's CDR3 is CASSTSQGTGNTIYF. As DNA, the CDR3 is TGTGCCAGCAGTACCTCCCAGGGTACCGGAAACACCATATATTTT.

This clonotype was counted only a few times. The chain joins TRBV12-3 or TRBV12-4 to TRBJ2-7; D gene uncertain. The CDR3 is 12 residues long. V was clipped by 7 bases and J by 7 bases, with 14 bases between them. The CDR3: CASTPDGGEQYF. The CDR3 DNA is TGTGCCAGCACCCCGGACGGCGGAGAGCAGTACTTC.

About this clonotype itself: The junction departs from the called germline gene at one end, perhaps through a read error. The rearrangement links TRBV14 to TRBJ2-7, with a tentative D call TRBD1 (5 bases). The CDR3 runs to 14 residues. Germline-derived CDR1 and CDR2 are SGHDN and FVKESK. The CDR3 loop is CASSQHMARELWNF. DNA of the CDR3: TGTGCCAGCAGCCAACATATGGCCAGGGAACTTTGGAACTTC. The whole variable domain, remainder taken from reference TRBV14 and TRBJ2-7, is EAGVTQFPSHSVIEKGQTVTLRCDPISGHDNLYWYRRVMGKEIKFLLHFVKESKQDESGMPNNRFLAERTGGTYSTLKVQPAELEDSGVYFCASSQHMARELWNFGPGTRLTVT.

This clonotype came up a few times. The DNA for the CDR3 is TGTGCCAGCAGCTTATCCCGGGACAGGGTAGGCGAGCAGTACTTC. Translated: CASSLSRDRVGEQYF. The rearrangement uses TRBV7-2 and TRBJ2-7, with 9 bases identical to TRBD1. Germline CDR1 SGHTA, CDR2 FQGNSA. The trim removed 2 bases at V and 6 bases at J, leaving 8 bases unmatched. This CDR3 spans 15 amino acids.